This TCR beta chain emerged from a study of blood T cell repertoires in COVID-19 (TCRdb year 2020). With regard to the full study: Collaborator samples came from the United States, Italy and Spain and covered acute and convalescent phases of COVID-19. The prospective study material was composed of cDNA or gDNA derived from T cells, B-cell-depleted T cells, or PBMCs. Deeply sampled blood TCRbeta repertoires from subjects exposed to, actively infected with, or recovered from COVID-19 were included in the dataset. The repertoires were made available in a free public database intended to serve as a resource for research on the immune response to SARS-CoV-2. Samples came from the ongoing ImmuneRACE study (first 160 participants) plus 1,254 subjects from 6 global collaborators. A de-identified subject ID, COVID-19 status, age in years and sex were almost always included in the sample metadata. Where HLA class I and class II types were available, the types were taken from metadata supplied by the sample provider, not from assay-based typing. The paper's findings and limits, for the study overall: The amount of clinical and demographic metadata varied by source and participant and was provided uncurated.

The immunoSEQ Assay, a bias-controlled multiplex PCR, was used to amplify TCRbeta CDR3 regions from genomic DNA. The original methods were these. Nucleated cell counts per sample were estimated from amplification of reference gene primers within the assay. To quantify the absolute abundance of each unique TCRbeta CDR3 rearrangement, sequence reads were collapsed and filtered. For each sample, productive Simpson clonality was calculated as the square root of Simpson's diversity index over productive rearrangements. Not all clones reach the TCRdb copy of this immuneACCESS table, which keeps in-frame sequences only. Checked studies attribute under half of the gap to unresolved V genes and leave the rest unexplained. V, J and clone size reflect that table, while D and trimming were determined from the DNA. The sample includes roughly 340,000 clones, with around 87% observed a single time. About 6.3% of the sample is taken by the ten largest.

As concerns this clone: The target of this receptor is not known. Qualities for individual bases were not recorded, and no much larger clone is one base off.

At one collaborating source in Seattle, patients were enrolled during active infection and were followed longitudinally through the course of disease. Collaborating institutions collected whole blood in K2EDTA tubes following their own protocols. For TCRbeta analysis, collaborators shipped samples as frozen whole blood, isolated PBMCs, or DNA extracted from either of those sample types. From the cysteine up to the phenylalanine, the CDR3 has a length of 13 residues. Only the CDR3 DNA is retained, 39 bases long and in frame from the first base. Trimming takes 5 bases off V and 7 bases off J; junction bases not matched to a gene: 4.

Recombination linked TRBV12-3 or TRBV12-4 to TRBJ2-1, and 8 bases in between align with TRBD1. The sequence was obtained from a woman aged 45-60 years with COVID-19, enrolled during active disease. Sequenced material: peripheral blood. The DNA sequence is as follows: TGTGCCAGCAGTATGACAGGGGCGAATGAGCAGTTCTTC. This sequence encodes CASSMTGANEQFF.